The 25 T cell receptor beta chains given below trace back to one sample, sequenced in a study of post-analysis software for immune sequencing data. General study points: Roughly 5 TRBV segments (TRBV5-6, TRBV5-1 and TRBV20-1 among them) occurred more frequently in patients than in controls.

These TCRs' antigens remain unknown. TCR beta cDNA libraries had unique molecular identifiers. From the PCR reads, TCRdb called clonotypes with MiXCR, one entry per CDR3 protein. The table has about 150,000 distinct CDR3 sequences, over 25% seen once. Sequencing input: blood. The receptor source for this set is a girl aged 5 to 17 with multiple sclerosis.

CDR3 in DNA: TGCGCCAGCAGCCCCCTCCGGGGGGGGTTATATGGCTACACCTTC. This codes for CASSPLRGGLYGYTF. This chain uses TRBV5-1 with TRBJ1-2; TRBD1 might be the D (5 bases). Germline V gene sequence: CDR1 SGHRS, CDR2 YFSETQ. V shed 4 bases and J shed 5 bases, with 18 bases lying between them. The CDR3 loop spans 15 amino acids.

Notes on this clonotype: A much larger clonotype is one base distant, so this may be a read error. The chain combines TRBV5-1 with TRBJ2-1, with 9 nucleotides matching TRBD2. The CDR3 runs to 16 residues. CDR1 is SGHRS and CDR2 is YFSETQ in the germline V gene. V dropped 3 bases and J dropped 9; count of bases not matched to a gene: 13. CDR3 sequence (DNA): TGCGCCAGCAGCTCAAGATCTACGGGACTAGCTCCTGAGCAGTTCTTC. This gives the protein CASSSRSTGLAPEQFF.

The chain's CDR3 is CASSFRVTQETQYF. The CDR3 DNA follows: TGTGCCAGCAGCTTCCGGGTAACCCAAGAGACCCAGTACTTC. This chain uses TRBV7-2 with TRBJ2-5; no reliable D call. Between the trimmed V and J ends, which lost 3 bases and 1 base, there was a span of 9 bases. Germline V gives CDR1 SGHTA, CDR2 FQGNSA. This CDR3 comprises 14 residues.

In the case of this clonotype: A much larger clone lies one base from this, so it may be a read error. The CDR3 region is CASCLEWGGTQYF. The CDR3 nucleotides are TGTGCCAGCTGCTTAGAATGGGGGGGGACCCAGTACTTC. The J gene is TRBJ2-7, the V gene TRBV11-2; 7 nucleotides align to TRBD2. Judging by the DNA end, TRBJ2-5 fits better; the J call may be wrong. Per germline, CDR1 SGHAT and CDR2 FQNNGV. The CDR3 sequence is 13 residues long.

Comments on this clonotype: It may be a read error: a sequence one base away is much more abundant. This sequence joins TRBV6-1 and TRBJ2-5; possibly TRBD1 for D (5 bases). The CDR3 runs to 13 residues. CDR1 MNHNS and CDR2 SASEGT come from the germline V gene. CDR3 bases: TGTGTCAGCAGTGAAGGGGCTAGAGAGACCCAGTACTTC. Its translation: CVSSEGARETQYF.

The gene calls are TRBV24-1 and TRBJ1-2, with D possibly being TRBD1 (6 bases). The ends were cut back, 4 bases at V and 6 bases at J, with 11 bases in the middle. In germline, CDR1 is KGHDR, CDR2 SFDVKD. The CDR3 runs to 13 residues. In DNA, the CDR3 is TGTGCCACCAGTGACCACCAGGGGCATGGCTACACCTTC. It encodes CATSDHQGHGYTF.

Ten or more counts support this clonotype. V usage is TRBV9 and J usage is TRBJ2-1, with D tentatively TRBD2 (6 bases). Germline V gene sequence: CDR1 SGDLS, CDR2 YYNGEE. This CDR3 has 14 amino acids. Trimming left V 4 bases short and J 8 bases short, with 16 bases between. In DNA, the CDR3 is TGTGCCAGCAGCTTGGGGGACTTCCCAGATGAGCAGTTCTTC. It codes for CASSLGDFPDEQFF.

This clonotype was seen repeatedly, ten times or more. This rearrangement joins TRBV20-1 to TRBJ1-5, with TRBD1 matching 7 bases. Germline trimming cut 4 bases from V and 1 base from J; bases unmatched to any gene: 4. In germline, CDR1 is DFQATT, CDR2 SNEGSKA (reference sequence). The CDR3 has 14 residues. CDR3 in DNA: TGCAGTGCTACGACAGGGACAAGCAATCAGCCCCAGCATTTT. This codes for CSATTGTSNQPQHF.

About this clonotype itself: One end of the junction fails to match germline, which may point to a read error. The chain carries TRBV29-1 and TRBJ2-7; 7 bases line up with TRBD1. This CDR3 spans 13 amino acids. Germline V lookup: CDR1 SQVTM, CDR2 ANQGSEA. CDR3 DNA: TGCAGCGTGGAAGGAGACAGGGACTACGAGCAGTACTTC. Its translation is CSVEGDRDYEQYF.

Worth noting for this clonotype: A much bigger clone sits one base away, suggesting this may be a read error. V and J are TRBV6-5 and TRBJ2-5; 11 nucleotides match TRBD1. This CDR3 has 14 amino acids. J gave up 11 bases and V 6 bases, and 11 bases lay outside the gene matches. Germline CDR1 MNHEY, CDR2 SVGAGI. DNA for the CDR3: TGTGCCAGCAGACCCGGACAGGGGGCCAATGAGCAGTACTTC. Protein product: CASRPGQGANEQYF.

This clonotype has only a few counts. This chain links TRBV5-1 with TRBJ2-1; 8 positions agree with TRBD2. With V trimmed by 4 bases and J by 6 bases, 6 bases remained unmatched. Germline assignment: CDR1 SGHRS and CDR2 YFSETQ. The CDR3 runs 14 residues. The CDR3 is CASSVAGSRNEQFF. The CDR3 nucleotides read TGCGCCAGCAGCGTAGCGGGGTCCCGCAATGAGCAGTTCTTC.

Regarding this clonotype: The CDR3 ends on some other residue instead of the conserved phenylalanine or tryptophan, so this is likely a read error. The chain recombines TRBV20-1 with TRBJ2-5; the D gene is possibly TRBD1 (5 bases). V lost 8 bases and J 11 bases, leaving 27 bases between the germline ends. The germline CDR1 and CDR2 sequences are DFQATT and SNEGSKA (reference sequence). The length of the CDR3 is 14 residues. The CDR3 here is CSILLTQGYNEQYC. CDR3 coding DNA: TGCAGTATCCTCCTGACTCAGGGTTACAATGAGCAGTACTGC.

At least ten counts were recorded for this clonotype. In nucleotides, the CDR3 is TGTGCCAGCAGCTTATCTGCAACGGTAGGCTCCTACAATGAGCAGTTCTTC. Its protein product is CASSLSATVGSYNEQFF. The chain uses TRBV7-2 and TRBJ2-1; the D is unclear. V shed 2 bases and J shed 0 bases, with 14 bases lying between them. The CDR3 is 17 residues long. From germline, CDR1 is SGHTA and CDR2 FQGNSA.

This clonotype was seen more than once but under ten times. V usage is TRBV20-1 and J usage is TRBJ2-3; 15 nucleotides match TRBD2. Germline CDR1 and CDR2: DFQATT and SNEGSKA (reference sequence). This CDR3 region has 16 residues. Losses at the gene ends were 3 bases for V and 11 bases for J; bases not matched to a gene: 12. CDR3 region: CSASKPDQGLAGGQYF. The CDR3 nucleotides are TGCAGTGCTAGCAAACCGGATCAGGGACTAGCGGGAGGGCAGTATTTT.

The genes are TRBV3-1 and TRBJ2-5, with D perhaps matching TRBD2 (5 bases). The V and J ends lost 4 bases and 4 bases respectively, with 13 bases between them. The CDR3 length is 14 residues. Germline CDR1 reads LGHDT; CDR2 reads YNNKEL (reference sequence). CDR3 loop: CASSPRYEGETQYF. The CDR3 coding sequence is TGTGCCAGCAGCCCGCGGTACGAGGGAGAGACCCAGTACTTC.

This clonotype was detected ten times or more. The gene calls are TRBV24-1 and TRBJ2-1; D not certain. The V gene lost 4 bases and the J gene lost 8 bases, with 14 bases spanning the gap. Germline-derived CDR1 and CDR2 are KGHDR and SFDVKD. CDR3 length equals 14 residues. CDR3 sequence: CATSEWGKEDEQFF. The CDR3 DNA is TGTGCCACCAGTGAATGGGGAAAAGAGGATGAGCAGTTCTTC.

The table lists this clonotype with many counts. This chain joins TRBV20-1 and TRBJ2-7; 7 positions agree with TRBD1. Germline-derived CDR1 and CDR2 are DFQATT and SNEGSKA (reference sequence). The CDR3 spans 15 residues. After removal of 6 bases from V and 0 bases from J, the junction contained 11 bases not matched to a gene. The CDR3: CSARSRTGASYEQYF. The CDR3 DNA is TGCAGTGCCAGGTCTCGGACAGGAGCCTCCTACGAGCAGTACTTC.

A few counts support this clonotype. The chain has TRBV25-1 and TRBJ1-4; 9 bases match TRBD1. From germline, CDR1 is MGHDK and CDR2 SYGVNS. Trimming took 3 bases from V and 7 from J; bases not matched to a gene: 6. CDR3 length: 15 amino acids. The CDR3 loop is CASSDPGTGSEKLFF. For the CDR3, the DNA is TGTGCCAGCAGTGACCCCGGGACAGGGTCTGAAAAACTGTTTTTT.

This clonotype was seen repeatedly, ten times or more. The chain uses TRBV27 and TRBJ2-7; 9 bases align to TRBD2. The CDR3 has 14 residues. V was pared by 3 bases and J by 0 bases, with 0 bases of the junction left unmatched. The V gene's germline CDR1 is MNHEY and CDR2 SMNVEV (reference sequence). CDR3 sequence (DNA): TGTGCCAGCAGTTTTAGCGGGAGCTCCTACGAGCAGTACTTC. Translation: CASSFSGSSYEQYF.

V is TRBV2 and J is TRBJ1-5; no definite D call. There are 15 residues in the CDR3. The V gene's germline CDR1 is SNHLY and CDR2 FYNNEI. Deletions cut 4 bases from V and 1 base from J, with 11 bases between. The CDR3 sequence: CASSASGLSNQPQHF. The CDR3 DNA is TGTGCCAGCAGTGCTTCGGGCTTGAGCAATCAGCCCCAGCATTTT.

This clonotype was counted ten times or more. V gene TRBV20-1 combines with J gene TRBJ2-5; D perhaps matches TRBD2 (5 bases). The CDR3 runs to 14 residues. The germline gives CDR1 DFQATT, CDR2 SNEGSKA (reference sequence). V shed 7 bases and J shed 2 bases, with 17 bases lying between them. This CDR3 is CSVTAENPQETQYF. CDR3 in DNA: TGCAGTGTTACAGCGGAGAACCCTCAAGAGACCCAGTACTTC.

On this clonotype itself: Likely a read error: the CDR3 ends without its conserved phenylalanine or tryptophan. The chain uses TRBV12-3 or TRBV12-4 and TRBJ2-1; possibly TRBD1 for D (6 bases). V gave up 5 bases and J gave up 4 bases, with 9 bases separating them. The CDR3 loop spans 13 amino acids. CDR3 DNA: TGTGCCAGCAGTCGACAGGCTTACAATGAGCAGTTCGTC. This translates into CASSRQAYNEQFV.

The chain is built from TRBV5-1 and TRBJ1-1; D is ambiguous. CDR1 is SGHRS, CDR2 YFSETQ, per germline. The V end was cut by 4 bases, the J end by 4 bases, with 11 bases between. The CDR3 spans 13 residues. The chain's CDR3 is CASSPETGTEAFF. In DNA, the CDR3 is TGCGCCAGCAGCCCGGAGACGGGCACTGAAGCTTTCTTT. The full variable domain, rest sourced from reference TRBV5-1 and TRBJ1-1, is KAGVTQTPRYLIKTRGQQVTLSCSPISGHRSVSWYQQTPGQGLQFLFEYFSETQRNKGNFPGRFSGRQFSNSRSEMNVSTLELGDSALYLCASSPETGTEAFFGQGTRLTVV.

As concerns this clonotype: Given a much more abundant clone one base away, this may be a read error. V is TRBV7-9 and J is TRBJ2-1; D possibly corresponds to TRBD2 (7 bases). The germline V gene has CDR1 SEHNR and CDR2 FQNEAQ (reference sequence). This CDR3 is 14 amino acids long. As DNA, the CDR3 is TGTGCCGGCAGCTTAGATCAAGGGGGGGCCACGCAGTTCTTC. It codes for CAGSLDQGGATQFF. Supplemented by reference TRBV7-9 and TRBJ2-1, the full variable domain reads DTGVSQNPRHKITKRGQNVTFRCDPISEHNRLYWYRQTLGQGPEFLTYFQNEAQLEKSRLLSDRFSAERPKGSFSTLEIQRTEQGDSAMYLCAGSLDQGGATQFFGPGTRLTVL.

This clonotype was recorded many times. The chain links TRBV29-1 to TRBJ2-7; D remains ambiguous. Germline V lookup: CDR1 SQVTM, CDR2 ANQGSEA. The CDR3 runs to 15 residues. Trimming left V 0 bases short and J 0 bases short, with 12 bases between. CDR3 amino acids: CSVEDLAASSYEQYF. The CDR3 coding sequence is TGCAGCGTTGAAGATCTGGCAGCCAGCTCCTACGAGCAGTACTTC.